Listed here is a single T cell receptor beta chain. TCRdb keeps only in-frame clones here, not all; method: immunoSEQ multiplex PCR. The table records tens of thousands of clones, 90% to 95% of them present only once. This record belongs to a study of shared T cell receptors in the human thymus. V lost 3 bases and J lost 4, with 20 bases in between. Germline CDR1 GTSNPN, CDR2 SVGIG (reference sequence). The CDR3 has 16 amino acids. The clonotype originates from a human donor. The rearrangement uses TRBV30 and TRBJ2-3; D perhaps matches TRBD1 (5 bases). Sequencing used thymocytes. CDR3 nucleotide sequence: TGTGCCTGGAGGGACACGGAACCAACGGGCGCAGATACGCAGTATTTT. This gives the protein CAWRDTEPTGADTQYF.